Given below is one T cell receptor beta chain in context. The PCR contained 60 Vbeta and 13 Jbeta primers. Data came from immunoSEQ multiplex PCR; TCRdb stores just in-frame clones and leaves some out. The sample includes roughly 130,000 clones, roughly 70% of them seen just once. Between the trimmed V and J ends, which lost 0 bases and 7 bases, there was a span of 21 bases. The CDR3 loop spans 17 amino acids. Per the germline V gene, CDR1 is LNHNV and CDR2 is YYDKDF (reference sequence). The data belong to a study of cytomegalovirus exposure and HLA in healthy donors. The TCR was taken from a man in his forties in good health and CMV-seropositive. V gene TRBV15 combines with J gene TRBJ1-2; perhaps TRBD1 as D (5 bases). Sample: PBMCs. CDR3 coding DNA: TGTGCCACCAGCAGAGATGACATGATTGGGGGGGGTGCTGGCTACACCTTC. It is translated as CATSRDDMIGGGAGYTF.